The clone carrying this TCR beta chain was counted at least ten times. The antigen is undetermined. The data were obtained in a study of neurological immune-mediated disorders. Findings and limits, study-wide: Patients with HTLV-1-associated myelopathy showed the most TCR clonal expansion. Those with multiple sclerosis showed the least, falling below healthy controls.

By 5'RACE with 10-nucleotide random UMIs, the cDNA was made. In every sequencing run, more than 180 million TCR-beta sequences were generated from 15-18 subjects. Using its own MiXCR run on the 5' RACE reads, TCRdb lists one record per CDR3 protein. The sample has about 80,000 distinct CDR3 sequences; 5.5% to 6.5% are singletons. The CDR3 covers 12 residues. Trimming removed 5 bases from V and 12 bases from J, with 14 bases in between. The germline gives CDR1 SGHTA, CDR2 FQGNSA. The sample's time point: longitudinal time-point 2. The chain carries TRBV7-2 and TRBJ2-1; possibly TRBD1 or TRBD2 for D (5 bases each). The clonotype originates from a woman between 55 and 75 years old with multiple sclerosis. Sequencing was carried out using PBMCs. In nucleotides, the CDR3 is TGTGCCAGCAGCCGGGACGGAGGATGGCAGTTCTTC. Its translation is CASSRDGGWQFF.